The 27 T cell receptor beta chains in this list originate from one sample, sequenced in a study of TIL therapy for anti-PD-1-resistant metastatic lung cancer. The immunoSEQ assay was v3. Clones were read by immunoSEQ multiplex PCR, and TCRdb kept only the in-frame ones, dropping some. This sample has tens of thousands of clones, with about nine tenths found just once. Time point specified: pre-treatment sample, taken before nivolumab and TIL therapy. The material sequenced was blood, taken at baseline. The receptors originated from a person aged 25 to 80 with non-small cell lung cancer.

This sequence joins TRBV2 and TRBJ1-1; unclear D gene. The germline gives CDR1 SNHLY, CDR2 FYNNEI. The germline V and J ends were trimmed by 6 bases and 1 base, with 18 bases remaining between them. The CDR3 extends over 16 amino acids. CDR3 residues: CASSLPSGSWNTEAFF. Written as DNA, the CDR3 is TGTGCCAGCAGCCTCCCGAGCGGGAGCTGGAACACTGAAGCTTTCTTT.

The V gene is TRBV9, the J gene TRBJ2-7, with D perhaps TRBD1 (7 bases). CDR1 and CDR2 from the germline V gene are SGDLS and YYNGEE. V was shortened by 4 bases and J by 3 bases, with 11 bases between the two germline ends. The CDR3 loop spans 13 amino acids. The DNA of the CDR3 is TGTGCCAGCAGCACCCAGGGGGGCTACGAGCAGTACTTC. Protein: CASSTQGGYEQYF.

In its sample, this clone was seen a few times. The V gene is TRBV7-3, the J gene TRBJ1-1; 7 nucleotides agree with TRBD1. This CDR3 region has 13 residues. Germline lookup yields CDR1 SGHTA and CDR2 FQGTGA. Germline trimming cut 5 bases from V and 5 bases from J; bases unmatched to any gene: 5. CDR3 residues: CASSKDRETEAFF. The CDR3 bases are TGTGCCAGCAGCAAAGACAGGGAAACTGAAGCTTTCTTT.

CDR3: CASSQGPGRTGRYEQYF. CDR3 DNA sequence: TGTGCCAGCAGCCAAGGCCCGGGGAGGACGGGACGCTACGAGCAGTACTTC. The V gene is TRBV14, the J gene TRBJ2-7, with a weak D call TRBD2 (6 bases). The CDR3 consists of 17 residues. V shed 1 base and J shed 3 bases, with 19 bases lying between them. Germline CDR1 and CDR2: SGHDN and FVKESK.

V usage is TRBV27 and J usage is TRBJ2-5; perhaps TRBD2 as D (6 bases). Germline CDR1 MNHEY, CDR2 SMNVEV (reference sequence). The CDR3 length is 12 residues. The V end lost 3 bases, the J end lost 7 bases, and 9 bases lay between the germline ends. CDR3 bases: TGTGCCAGCAGTTTGCCCGGGGGGACCCAGTACTTC. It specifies CASSLPGGTQYF.

CDR3 nucleotides: TGTGCCAGCAGTGTACGGCAGGGCAGTCAGCCCCAGCATTTT. Translation gives CASSVRQGSQPQHF. The rearrangement joins TRBV2 to TRBJ1-5, with D maybe TRBD1 (5 bases). The CDR3 is 14 amino acids. CDR1 and CDR2 from the germline V gene are SNHLY and FYNNEI. Trimming left V 4 bases short and J 6 bases short, with 13 bases between.

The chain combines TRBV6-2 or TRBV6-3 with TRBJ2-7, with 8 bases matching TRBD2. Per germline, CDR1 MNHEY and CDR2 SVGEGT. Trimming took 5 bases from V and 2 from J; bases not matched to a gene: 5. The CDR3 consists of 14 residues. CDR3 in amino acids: CASSLLAGPYEQYF. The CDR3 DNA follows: TGTGCCAGCAGTCTGCTAGCGGGCCCCTACGAGCAGTACTTC.

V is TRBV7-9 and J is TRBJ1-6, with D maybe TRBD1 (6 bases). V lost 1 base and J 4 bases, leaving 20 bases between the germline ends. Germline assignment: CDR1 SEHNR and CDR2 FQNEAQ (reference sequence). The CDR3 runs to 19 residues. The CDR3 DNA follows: TGTGCCAGCAGCTTAGTGCCCATCAGGGGCCCGATTTATAATTCACCCCTCCACTTT. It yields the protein CASSLVPIRGPIYNSPLHF.

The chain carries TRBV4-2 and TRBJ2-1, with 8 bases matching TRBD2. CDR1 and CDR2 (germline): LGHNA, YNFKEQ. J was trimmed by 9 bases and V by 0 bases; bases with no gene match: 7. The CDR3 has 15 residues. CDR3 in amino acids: CASSQEVIAGPEQFF. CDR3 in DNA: TGTGCCAGCAGCCAAGAGGTAATAGCGGGGCCTGAGCAGTTCTTC.

CDR3 bases: TGTGCCAGCAGTACCGGGTTGCCTGAAGCTTTCTTT. Translating gives CASSTGLPEAFF. The rearrangement links TRBV12-3 or TRBV12-4 to TRBJ1-1; the D is unclear. V was shortened by 5 bases and J by 6 bases, with 10 bases between the two germline ends. The CDR3 contains 12 residues.

The DNA of the CDR3 is TGTGCCAGCGGGGGACAGGGGGACACTGAAGCTTTCTTT. This gives the protein CASGGQGDTEAFF. The genes are TRBV2 and TRBJ1-1; TRBD1 aligns across 11 bases. The CDR3 has 13 amino acids. V dropped 8 bases and J dropped 3; count of bases not matched to a gene: 2. Germline CDR1 and CDR2: SNHLY and FYNNEI.

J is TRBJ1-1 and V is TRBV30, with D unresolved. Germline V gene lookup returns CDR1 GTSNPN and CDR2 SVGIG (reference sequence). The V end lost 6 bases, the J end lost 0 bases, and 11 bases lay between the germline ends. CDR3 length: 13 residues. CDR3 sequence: CACTVGMNTEAFF. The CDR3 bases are TGTGCCTGTACCGTTGGAATGAACACTGAAGCTTTCTTT.

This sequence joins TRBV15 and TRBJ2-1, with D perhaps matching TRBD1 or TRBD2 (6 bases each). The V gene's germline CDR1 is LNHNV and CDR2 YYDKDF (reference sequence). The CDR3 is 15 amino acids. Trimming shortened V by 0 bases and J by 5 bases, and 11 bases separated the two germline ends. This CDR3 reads CATSRERGPNNEQFF. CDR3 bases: TGTGCCACCAGCAGAGAACGGGGGCCGAACAATGAGCAGTTCTTC.

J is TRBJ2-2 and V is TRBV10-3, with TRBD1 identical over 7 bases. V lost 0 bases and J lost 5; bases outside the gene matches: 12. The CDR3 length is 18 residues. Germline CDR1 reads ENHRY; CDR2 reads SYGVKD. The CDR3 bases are TGTGCCATCAGTGAGTCGATGCGCCGACAGGGAAGGACCGGGGAGCTGTTTTTT. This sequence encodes CAISESMRRQGRTGELFF.

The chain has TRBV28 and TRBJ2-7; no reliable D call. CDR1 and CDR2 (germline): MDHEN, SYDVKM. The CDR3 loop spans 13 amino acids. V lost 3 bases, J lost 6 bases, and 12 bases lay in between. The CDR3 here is CASSFVRKGEQYF. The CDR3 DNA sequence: TGTGCCAGCAGTTTTGTCCGGAAGGGCGAGCAGTACTTC.

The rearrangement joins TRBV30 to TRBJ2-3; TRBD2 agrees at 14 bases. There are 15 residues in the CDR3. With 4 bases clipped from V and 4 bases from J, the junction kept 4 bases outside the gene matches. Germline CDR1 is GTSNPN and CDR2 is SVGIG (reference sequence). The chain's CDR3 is CAWTGTSGRADTQYF. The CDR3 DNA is TGTGCCTGGACAGGGACTAGCGGGAGAGCAGATACGCAGTATTTT.

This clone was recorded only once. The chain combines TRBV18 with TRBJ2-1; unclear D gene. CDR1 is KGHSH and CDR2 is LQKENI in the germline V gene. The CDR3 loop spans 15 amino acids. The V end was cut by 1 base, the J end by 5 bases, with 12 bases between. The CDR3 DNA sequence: TGTGCCAGCTCACCACAGTTGGGCGGAAACAATGAGCAGTTCTTC. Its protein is CASSPQLGGNNEQFF. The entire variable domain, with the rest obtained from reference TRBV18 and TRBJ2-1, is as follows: NAGVMQNPRHLVRRRGQEARLRCSPMKGHSHVYWYRQLPEEGLKFMVYLQKENIIDESGMPKERFSAEFPKEGPSILRIQQVVRGDSAAYFCASSPQLGGNNEQFFGPGTRLTVL.

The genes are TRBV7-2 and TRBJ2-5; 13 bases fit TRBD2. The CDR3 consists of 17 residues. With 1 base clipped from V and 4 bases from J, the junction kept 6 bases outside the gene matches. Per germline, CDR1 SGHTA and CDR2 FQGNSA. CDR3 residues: CASSLGTSGGRRETQYF. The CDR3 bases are TGTGCCAGCAGCTTAGGGACTAGCGGGGGAAGGAGAGAGACCCAGTACTTC.

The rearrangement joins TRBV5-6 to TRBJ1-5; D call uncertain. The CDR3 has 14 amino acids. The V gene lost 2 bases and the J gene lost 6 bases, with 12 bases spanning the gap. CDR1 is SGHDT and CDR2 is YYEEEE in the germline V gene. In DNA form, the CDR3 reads TGTGCCAGCAGCTTAAGGGAAGGGATTCAGCCCCAGCATTTT. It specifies CASSLREGIQPQHF.

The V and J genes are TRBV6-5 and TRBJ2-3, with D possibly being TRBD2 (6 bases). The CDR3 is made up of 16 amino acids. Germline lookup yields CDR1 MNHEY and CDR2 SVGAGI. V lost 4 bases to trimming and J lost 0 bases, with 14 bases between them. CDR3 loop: CASSSGWGTSTDTQYF. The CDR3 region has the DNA TGTGCCAGCAGTTCTGGATGGGGGACTAGCACAGATACGCAGTATTTT.

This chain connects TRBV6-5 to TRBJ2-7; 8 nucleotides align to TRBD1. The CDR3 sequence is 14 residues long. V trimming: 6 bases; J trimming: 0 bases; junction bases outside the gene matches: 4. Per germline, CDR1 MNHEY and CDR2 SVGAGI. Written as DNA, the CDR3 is TGTGCCAGCAGCTGGGACAGGAGCTCCTACGAGCAGTACTTC. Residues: CASSWDRSSYEQYF.

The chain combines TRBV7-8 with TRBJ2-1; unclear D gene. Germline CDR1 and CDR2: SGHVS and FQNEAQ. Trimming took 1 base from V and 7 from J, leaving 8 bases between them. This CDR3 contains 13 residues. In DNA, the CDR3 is TGTGCCAGCAGCTTAGAGGCCGATAATGAGCAGTTCTTC. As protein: CASSLEADNEQFF.

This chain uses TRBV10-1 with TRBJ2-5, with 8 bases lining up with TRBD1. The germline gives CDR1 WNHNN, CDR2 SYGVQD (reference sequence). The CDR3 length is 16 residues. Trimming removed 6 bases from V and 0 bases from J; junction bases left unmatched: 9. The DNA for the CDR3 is TGCGCCAGCAGCCTTATCGGACAGGGTTACCAAGAGACCCAGTACTTC. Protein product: CASSLIGQGYQETQYF.

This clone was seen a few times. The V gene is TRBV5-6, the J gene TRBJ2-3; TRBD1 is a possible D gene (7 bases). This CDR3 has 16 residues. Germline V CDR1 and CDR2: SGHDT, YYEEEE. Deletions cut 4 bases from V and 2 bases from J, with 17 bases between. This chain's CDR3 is CASSQGLTGPTDTQYF. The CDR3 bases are TGTGCCAGCAGCCAGGGACTGACAGGGCCCACAGATACGCAGTATTTT. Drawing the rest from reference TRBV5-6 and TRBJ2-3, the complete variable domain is DAGVTQSPTHLIKTRGQQVTLRCSPKSGHDTVSWYQQALGQGPQFIFQYYEEEERQRGNFPDRFSGHQFPNYSSELNVNALLLGDSALYLCASSQGLTGPTDTQYFGPGTRLTVL.

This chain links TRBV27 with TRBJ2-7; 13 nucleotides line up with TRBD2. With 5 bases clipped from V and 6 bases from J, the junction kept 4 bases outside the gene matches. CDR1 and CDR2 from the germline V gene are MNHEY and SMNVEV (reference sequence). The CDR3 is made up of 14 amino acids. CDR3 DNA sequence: TGTGCCAGCAGTCTAAGGACTAGCGGGGGCGAGCAGTACTTC. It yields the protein CASSLRTSGGEQYF.

Here the CDR3 DNA reads TGTGCCAGCAGCTTACAGGGGGCGGGTAATGAAAAACTGTTTTTT. Encoded protein: CASSLQGAGNEKLFF. V and J are TRBV7-2 and TRBJ1-4, with 8 bases that match TRBD1. V shed 2 bases and J 4 bases; nucleotides not matched to a gene: 3. From germline, CDR1 is SGHTA and CDR2 FQGNSA. The CDR3 sequence is 15 residues long.

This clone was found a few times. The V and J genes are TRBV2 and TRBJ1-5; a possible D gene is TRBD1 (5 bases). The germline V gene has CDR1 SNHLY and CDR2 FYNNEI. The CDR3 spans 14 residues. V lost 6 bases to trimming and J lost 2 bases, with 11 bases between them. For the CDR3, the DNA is TGTGCCAGCAGGGTGCAGGGCGGCAATCAGCCCCAGCATTTT. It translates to CASRVQGGNQPQHF.